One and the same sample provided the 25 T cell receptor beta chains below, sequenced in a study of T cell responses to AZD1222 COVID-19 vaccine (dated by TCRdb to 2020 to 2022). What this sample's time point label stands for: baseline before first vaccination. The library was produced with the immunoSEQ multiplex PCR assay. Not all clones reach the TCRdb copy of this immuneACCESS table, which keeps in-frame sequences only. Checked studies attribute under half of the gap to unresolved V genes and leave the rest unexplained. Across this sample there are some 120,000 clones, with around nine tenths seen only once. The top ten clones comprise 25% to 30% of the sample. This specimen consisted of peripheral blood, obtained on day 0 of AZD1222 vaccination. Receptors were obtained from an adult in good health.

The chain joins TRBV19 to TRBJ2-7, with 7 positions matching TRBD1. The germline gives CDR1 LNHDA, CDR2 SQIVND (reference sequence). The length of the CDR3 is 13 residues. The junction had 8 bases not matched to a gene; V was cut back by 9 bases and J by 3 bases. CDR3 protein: CASRMGQSYEQYF. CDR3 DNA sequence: TGTGCCAGCCGAATGGGACAGAGCTACGAGCAGTACTTC.

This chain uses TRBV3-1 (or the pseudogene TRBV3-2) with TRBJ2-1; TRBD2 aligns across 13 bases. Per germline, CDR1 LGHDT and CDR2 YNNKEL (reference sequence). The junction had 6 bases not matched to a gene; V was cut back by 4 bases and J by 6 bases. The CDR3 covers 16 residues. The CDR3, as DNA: TGTGCCAGCAGCCGACTAGCGGGGGGAGTGGGCAATGAGCAGTTCTTC. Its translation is CASSRLAGGVGNEQFF.

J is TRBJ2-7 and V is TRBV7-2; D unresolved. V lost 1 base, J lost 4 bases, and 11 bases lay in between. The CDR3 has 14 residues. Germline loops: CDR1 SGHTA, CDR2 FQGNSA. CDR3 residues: CASSLDPGGYEQYF. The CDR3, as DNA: TGTGCCAGCAGCTTAGATCCGGGTGGGTACGAGCAGTACTTC.

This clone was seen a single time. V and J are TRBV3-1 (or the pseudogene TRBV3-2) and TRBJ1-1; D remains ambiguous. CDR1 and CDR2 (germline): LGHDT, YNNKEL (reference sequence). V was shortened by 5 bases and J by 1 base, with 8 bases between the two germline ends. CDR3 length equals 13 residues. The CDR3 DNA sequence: TGTGCCAGCAGCGGGGTGTCGAACACTGAAGCTTTCTTT. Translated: CASSGVSNTEAFF.

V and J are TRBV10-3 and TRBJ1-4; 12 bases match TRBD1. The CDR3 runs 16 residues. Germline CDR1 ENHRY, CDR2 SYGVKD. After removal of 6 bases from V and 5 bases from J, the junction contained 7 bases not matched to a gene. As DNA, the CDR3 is TGTGCCATCAGGGGACAGGGGGCAGGTGGGAATGAAAAACTGTTTTTT. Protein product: CAIRGQGAGGNEKLFF.

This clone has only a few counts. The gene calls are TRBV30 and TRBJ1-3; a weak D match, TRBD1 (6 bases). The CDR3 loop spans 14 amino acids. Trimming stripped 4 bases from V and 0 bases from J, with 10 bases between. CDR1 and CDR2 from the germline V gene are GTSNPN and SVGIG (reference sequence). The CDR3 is CAWTGVSSGNTIYF. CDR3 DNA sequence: TGTGCCTGGACAGGGGTGAGCTCTGGAAACACCATATATTTT.

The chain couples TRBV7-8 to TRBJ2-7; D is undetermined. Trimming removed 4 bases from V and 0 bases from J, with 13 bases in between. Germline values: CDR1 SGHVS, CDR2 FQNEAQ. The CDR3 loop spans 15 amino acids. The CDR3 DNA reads TGTGCCAGCAGCTATAGTCTACTACTCTCCTACGAGCAGTACTTC. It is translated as CASSYSLLLSYEQYF.

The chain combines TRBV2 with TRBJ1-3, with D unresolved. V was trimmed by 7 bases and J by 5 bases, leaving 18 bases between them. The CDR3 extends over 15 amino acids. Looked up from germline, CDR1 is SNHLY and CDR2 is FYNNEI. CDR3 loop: CASTGGGQRRNTIYF. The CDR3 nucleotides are TGTGCCAGCACCGGAGGTGGGCAACGCAGAAACACCATATATTTT.

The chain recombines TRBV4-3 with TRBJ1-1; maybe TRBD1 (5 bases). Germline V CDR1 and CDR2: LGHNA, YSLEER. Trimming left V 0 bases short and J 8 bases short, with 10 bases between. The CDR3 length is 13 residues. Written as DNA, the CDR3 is TGCGCCAGCAGCCAAGAAGCCCGGGGGGAAGCTTTCTTT. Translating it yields CASSQEARGEAFF.

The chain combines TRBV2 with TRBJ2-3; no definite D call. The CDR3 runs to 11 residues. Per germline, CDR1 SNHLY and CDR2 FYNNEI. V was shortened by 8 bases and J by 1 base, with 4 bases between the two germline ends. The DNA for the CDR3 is TGTGCCAGCGGGGGCACAGATACGCAGTATTTT. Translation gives CASGGTDTQYF.

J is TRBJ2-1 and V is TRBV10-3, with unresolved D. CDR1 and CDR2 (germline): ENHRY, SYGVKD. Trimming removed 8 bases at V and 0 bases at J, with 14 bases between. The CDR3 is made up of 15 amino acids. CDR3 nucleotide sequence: TGTGCCATCGCCCAGAACGGAGCCTCCTACAATGAGCAGTTCTTC. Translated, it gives CAIAQNGASYNEQFF.

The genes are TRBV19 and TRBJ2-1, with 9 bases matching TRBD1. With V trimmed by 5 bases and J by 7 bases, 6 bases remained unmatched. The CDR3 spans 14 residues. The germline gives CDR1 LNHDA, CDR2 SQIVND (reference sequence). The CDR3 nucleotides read TGTGCCAGTAGTCAACGGACAGGGGCGAATGAGCAGTTCTTC. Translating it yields CASSQRTGANEQFF. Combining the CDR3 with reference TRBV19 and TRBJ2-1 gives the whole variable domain DGGITQSPKYLFRKEGQNVTLSCEQNLNHDAMYWYRQDPGQGLRLIYYSQIVNDFQKGDIAEGYSVSREKKESFPLTVTSAQKNPTAFYLCASSQRTGANEQFFGPGTRLTVL.

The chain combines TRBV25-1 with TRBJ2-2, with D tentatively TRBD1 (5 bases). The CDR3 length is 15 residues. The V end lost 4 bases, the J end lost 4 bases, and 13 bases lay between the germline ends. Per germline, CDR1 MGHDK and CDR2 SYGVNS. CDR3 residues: CASSASQGPTGELFF. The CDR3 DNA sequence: TGTGCCAGCAGTGCCTCTCAGGGCCCCACCGGGGAGCTGTTTTTT.

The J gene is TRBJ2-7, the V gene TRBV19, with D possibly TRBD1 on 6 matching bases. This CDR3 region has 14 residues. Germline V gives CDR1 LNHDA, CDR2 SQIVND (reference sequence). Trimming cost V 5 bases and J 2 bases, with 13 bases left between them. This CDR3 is CASSRQATTYEQYF. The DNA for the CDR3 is TGTGCCAGTAGTCGACAGGCGACCACCTACGAGCAGTACTTC.

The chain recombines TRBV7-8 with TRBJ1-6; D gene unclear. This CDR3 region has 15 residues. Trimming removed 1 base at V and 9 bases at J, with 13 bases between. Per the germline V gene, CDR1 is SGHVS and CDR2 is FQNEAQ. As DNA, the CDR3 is TGTGCCAGCAGCTTAGGACCCCCGGGGAGTTCACCCCTCCACTTT. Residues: CASSLGPPGSSPLHF.

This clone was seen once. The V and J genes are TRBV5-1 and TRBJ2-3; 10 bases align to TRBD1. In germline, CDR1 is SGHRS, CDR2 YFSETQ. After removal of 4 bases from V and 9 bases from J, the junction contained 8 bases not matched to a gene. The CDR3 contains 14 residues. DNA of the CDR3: TGCGCCAGCAGCCCCGGGACAGGGGATGACACGCAGTATTTT. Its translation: CASSPGTGDDTQYF. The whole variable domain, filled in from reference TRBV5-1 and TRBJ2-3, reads KAGVTQTPRYLIKTRGQQVTLSCSPISGHRSVSWYQQTPGQGLQFLFEYFSETQRNKGNFPGRFSGRQFSNSRSEMNVSTLELGDSALYLCASSPGTGDDTQYFGPGTRLTVL.

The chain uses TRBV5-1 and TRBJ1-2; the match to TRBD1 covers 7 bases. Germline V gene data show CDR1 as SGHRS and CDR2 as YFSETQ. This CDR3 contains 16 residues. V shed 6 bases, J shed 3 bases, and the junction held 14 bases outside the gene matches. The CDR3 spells CASTPGRQGGHYGYTF. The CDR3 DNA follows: TGCGCCAGCACCCCGGGTAGACAGGGCGGTCACTATGGCTACACCTTC. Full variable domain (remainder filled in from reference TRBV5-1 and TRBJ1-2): KAGVTQTPRYLIKTRGQQVTLSCSPISGHRSVSWYQQTPGQGLQFLFEYFSETQRNKGNFPGRFSGRQFSNSRSEMNVSTLELGDSALYLCASTPGRQGGHYGYTFGSGTRLTVV.

The CDR3 protein is CASSLRRGGFQNTEAFF. CDR3 coding DNA: TGTGCCAGCAGCCTACGCCGAGGAGGGTTCCAGAACACTGAAGCTTTCTTT. V gene TRBV3-1 (or the pseudogene TRBV3-2) combines with J gene TRBJ1-1; no clear D gene. The CDR3 covers 17 residues. The germline CDR1 and CDR2 sequences are LGHDT and YNNKEL (reference sequence). V lost 4 bases to trimming and J lost 1 base, with 19 bases between them.

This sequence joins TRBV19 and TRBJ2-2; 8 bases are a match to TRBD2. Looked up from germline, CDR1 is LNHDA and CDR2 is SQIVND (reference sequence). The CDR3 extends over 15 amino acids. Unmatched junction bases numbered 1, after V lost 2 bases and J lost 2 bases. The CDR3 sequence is CASSILAGNTGELFF. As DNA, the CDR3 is TGTGCCAGTAGTATACTAGCGGGCAACACCGGGGAGCTGTTTTTT.

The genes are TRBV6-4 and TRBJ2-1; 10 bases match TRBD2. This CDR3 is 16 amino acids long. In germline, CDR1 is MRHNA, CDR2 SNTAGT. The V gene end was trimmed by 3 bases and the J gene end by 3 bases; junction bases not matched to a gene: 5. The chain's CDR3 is CASSEVAGGGYNEQFF. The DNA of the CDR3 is TGTGCCAGCAGTGAAGTAGCGGGAGGTGGCTACAATGAGCAGTTCTTC.

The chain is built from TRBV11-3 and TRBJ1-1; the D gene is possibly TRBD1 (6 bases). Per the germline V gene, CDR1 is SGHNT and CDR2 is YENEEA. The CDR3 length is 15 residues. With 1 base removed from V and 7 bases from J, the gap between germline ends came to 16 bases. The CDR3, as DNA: TGTGCCAGCAGCTTAGGCCAGGGGACGGACTTTGAAGCTTTCTTT. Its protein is CASSLGQGTDFEAFF.

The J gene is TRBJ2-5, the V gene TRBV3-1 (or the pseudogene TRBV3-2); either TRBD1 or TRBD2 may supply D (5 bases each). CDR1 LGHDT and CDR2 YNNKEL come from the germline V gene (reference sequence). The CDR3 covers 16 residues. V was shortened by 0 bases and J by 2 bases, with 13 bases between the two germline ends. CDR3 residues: CASSQDRTGRQETQYF. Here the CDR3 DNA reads TGTGCCAGCAGCCAAGATAGGACGGGACGGCAAGAGACCCAGTACTTC.

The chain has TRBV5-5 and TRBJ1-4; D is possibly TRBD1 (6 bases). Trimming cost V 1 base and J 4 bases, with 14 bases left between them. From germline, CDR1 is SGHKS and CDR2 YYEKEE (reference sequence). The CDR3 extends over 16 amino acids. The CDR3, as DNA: TGTGCCAGCAGCTTGAGTTTTAGAGGGGGTAATGAAAAACTGTTTTTT. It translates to CASSLSFRGGNEKLFF.

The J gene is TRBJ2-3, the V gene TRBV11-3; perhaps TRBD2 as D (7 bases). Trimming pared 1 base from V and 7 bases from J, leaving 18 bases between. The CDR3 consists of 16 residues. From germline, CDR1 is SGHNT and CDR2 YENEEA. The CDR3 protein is CASSLGVVGGPNTQYF. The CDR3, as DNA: TGTGCCAGCAGCTTAGGAGTAGTGGGGGGGCCGAATACGCAGTATTTT. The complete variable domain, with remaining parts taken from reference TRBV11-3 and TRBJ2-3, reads EAGVVQSPRYKIIEKKQPVAFWCNPISGHNTLYWYLQNLGQGPELLIRYENEEAVDDSQLPKDRFSAERLKGVDSTLKIQPAELGDSAVYLCASSLGVVGGPNTQYFGPGTRLTVL.

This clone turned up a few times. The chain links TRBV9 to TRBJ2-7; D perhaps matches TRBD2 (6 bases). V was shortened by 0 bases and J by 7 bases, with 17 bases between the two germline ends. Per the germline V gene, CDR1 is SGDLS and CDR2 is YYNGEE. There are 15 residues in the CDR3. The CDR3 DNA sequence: TGTGCCAGCAGCGTAGGGACGGGAGAGGGCCAGGAGCAGTACTTC. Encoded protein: CASSVGTGEGQEQYF.